This T cell receptor beta chain was captured in a study of T cell responses to AZD1222 COVID-19 vaccine. Whole-study results and caveats: Spike regions recognized by vaccine-associated CD4 TCRs spanned the protein, led by 160-218 and 743-854. The sample set comprised mostly white British donors with more females, and clonal diversity was possibly underestimated.

Libraries were prepared by immunoSEQ multiplex PCR; TCRdb keeps only in-frame clonotypes and omits some of them. The sample contains roughly 100,000 clones, approximately 86% of which appear only once. Germline values: CDR1 MDHEN, CDR2 SYDVKM. The CDR3 has 12 amino acids. The V and J ends lost 5 bases and 3 bases respectively, with 7 bases between them. Of note for this clone: Its matching antigen is unknown.

This receptor was identified in an adult in good health. The input for sequencing was peripheral blood, taken on day 0 of AZD1222 vaccination. This chain links TRBV28 with TRBJ1-1, with D unresolved. CDR3 coding DNA: TGTGCCAGCAGTAAGGTGGACACTGAAGCTTTCTTT. It yields the protein CASSKVDTEAFF.